Included here is one T cell receptor beta chain sequence, with context. Antigen unknown. The germline V and J ends were trimmed by 2 bases and 0 bases, with 5 bases remaining between them. The CDR3 is made up of 14 amino acids. The V gene's germline CDR1 is MDHEN and CDR2 SYDVKM. A multiplex PCR was run with 60 Vbeta primers and 13 Jbeta primers. Libraries were prepared by immunoSEQ multiplex PCR; TCRdb keeps only in-frame clonotypes and omits some of them. The repertoire table contains about 130,000 clones. The data were taken from a study of cytomegalovirus exposure and HLA in healthy donors. Study-wide background: Counted in an early data release were approximately 85 million unique TCRs from HLA-typed donors.

Whole-study findings and limits: The authors assumed roughly uniform sequencing depth across donors for presence/absence analyses.

Each donor was healthy, and each was a bone marrow donor. The sequenced sample was PBMCs. This TCR was sampled from a man aged 18 to 29 in good health and CMV-seronegative. The chain couples TRBV28 to TRBJ1-5; unclear D gene. The CDR3, as DNA: TGTGCCAGCAGTTTACACTATAGCAATCAGCCCCAGCATTTT. Protein sequence: CASSLHYSNQPQHF.